The T cell receptor (gamma chain) under discussion was sequenced for a study of gamma-delta T cells after stem cell transplantation. Germline values: CDR1 VINAFY, CDR2 YDVSNSKD. Losses at the gene ends were 0 bases for V and 5 bases for J; bases not matched to a gene: 9. This CDR3 spans 16 amino acids. TCRdb reapplied CATT to the RT-PCR reads. Of over 4,500 gamma-chain clones listed, roughly a fifth are singletons. The clonotype was recovered from a human donor. It is not recorded whose cells these are; they may come from a transplant donor. The sample comprised gamma-delta T cells. This chain connects TRGV5 to TRGJP2. The CDR3 DNA reads as TGTGCCACCTGGGACAGGCTTGATGGAAGTGATTGGATCAAGACGTTT. Translated: CATWDRLDGSDWIKTF.